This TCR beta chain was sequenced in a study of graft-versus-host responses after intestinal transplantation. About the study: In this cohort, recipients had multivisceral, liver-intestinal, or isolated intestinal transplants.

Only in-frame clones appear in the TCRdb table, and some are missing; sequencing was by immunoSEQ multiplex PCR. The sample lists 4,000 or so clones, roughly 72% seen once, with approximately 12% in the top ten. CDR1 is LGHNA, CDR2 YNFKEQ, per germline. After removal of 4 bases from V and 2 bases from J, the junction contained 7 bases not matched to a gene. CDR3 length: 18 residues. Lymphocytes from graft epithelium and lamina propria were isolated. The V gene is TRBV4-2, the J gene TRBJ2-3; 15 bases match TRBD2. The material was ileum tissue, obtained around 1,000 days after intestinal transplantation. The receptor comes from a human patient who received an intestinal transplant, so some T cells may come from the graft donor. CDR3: CASSPGLAGGLYTDTQYF. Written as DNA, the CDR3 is TGTGCCAGCAGCCCCGGACTAGCGGGGGGGCTTTACACAGATACGCAGTATTTT.